This TCR beta chain was found in a study of cytomegalovirus exposure and HLA in healthy donors. Study-wide background: Prior work identified roughly 120 million unique TCR beta sequences in 150 million to 200 million T cells.

General observations from the study: In an earlier analysis, productive rearrangement rates for most beta V segments clustered near 87% or 30%.

This CDR3 comprises 13 residues. From germline, CDR1 is SSHAT and CDR2 FNYEAQ (reference sequence). The PCR made use of 60 Vbeta and 13 Jbeta primers. Sequencing was performed with immunoSEQ multiplex PCR; in TCRdb, only in-frame clones are kept and a portion is missing. The data show around 170,000 clones, around three quarters seen once. Notes on this clone: Its target is not known. An end of the junction differs from the germline gene, which may be a read error.

Material for sequencing was PBMCs. The receptor was isolated from a woman aged 45-65 years in good health and CMV-seropositive. The V call is TRBV7-7, the J call TRBJ2-7; D perhaps matches TRBD2 (6 bases). The CDR3 DNA sequence: TGTGCTAGCAGCTTGGGGACTTTCAACGAGCAGTACTTC. The encoded protein is CASSLGTFNEQYF.